These T cell receptor beta chains were read from a single sample in a study of memory CD8 T cells in hepatitis C reinfection. Sequencing used immunoSEQ multiplex PCR; TCRdb keeps in-frame clones, though not all of them. In the table there are more than 45,000 clones, around 92% of which are singletons. Sequenced sample: naive CD8+ T cells sorted from blood. The receptors here all came from a man aged 18 to 29 with hepatitis C virus infection. CDR3s include the opening cysteine and the closing phenylalanine or tryptophan. A D gene is named only where the DNA matches it firmly. Rows give clone size only sometimes, using once, few, many, or a class for an expanded clone.

abundance,v_gene,d_gene,j_gene,CDR3nt,CDR3aa
-,TRBV7-2,-,TRBJ2-1,TGTGCCAGCAGCTCAGGACAGCTCTACTACAATGAGCAGTTCTTC,CASSSGQLYYNEQFF
once,TRBV9,TRBD2,TRBJ2-3,TGTGCCAGCAGCGTAGATGATAGCGGGGGGCCGGGAGATACGCAGTATTTT,CASSVDDSGGPGDTQYF
once,TRBV6-5,-,TRBJ2-1,TGTGCCAGCAGTTACACTCCCGCGGGGCCGGATGAGCAGTTCTTC,CASSYTPAGPDEQFF
once,TRBV27,-,TRBJ1-2,TGTGCCAGCAGTTTATCGCAGGAAAGCTATGGCTACACCTTC,CASSLSQESYGYTF
-,TRBV28,TRBD2,TRBJ2-7,TGTGCCAGCAGTTACCGGACTAGCGGGAGGAGCTACGAGCAGTACTTC,CASSYRTSGRSYEQYF
once,TRBV19,TRBD2,TRBJ2-1,TGTGCCAGTGGCCTAGCGGGCCTCTACAATGAGCAGTTCTTC,CASGLAGLYNEQFF
-,TRBV7-3,-,TRBJ2-2,TGTGCCAGCAGCTTGACAGAAGAGCCCGGGGAGCTGTTTTTT,CASSLTEEPGELFF
-,TRBV6-1,-,TRBJ2-7,TGTGCCGGCCGGGGGTTCTCCTACGAGCAGTACTTC,CAGRGFSYEQYF
-,TRBV15,-,TRBJ2-1,TGTGCCACCAGCAGAGCCCCCTCACTTGGGAGGATCGGCTACAATGAGCAGTTCTTC,CATSRAPSLGRIGYNEQFF
few,TRBV7-9,TRBD2,TRBJ2-1,TGTGCCAGCAGCTCTATGGCTAGCGGGGTTACCTACAATGAGCAGTTCTTC,CASSSMASGVTYNEQFF
-,TRBV27,TRBD2,TRBJ2-2,TGTGCCAGCAGTGGTTCGGGACTAGCGGGGGGCTTGGCCGGGGAGCTGTTTTTT,CASSGSGLAGGLAGELFF
-,TRBV27,TRBD2,TRBJ2-3,TGTGCCAGCAGTCCCCGACTAGCGGGAGTCGGCACAGATACGCAGTATTTT,CASSPRLAGVGTDTQYF
-,TRBV14,-,TRBJ2-3,TGTGCCAGCAGCCATCAGATGGTCAATACAGATACGCAGTATTTT,CASSHQMVNTDTQYF
-,TRBV11-2,-,TRBJ2-7,TGTGCCGGCAGCTTTCGGGGGTTCTACGAGCAGTACTTC,CAGSFRGFYEQYF
-,TRBV5-1,-,TRBJ1-2,TGCGCCAGCAGCTTGGCCATAGATCGGGGCTACACCTTC,CASSLAIDRGYTF
-,TRBV19,TRBD1,TRBJ1-4,TGTGCCAGTGAGACAGGGGGCAATGAAAAACTGTTTTTT,CASETGGNEKLFF
-,TRBV5-8,TRBD2,TRBJ2-1,TGTGCCAGCAGCTCCAGGACTAGCGGCGGGGCCAATGAGCAGTTCTTC,CASSSRTSGGANEQFF
-,TRBV15,-,TRBJ2-7,TGTGCCACCAGCAGAGAGAGGAGCCGTTCCTACGAGCAGTACTTC,CATSRERSRSYEQYF
-,TRBV5-4,-,TRBJ1-2,TGTGCCAGCAGCTTGTACACAGGGATCAACTATGGCTACACCTTC,CASSLYTGINYGYTF
-,TRBV7-6,TRBD2,TRBJ2-1,TGTGCCAGCAGCATTAGCGGGGGGGACTACAATGAGCAGTTCTTC,CASSISGGDYNEQFF
-,TRBV20-1,-,TRBJ1-6,TGCAGTGCTGGCAACAATTCACCCCTCCACTTT,CSAGNNSPLHF
-,TRBV29-1,-,TRBJ2-3,TGCAGCGTTGAAAGCGCAGGGGGGTGGGGTAGCGGGACCACAGATACGCAGTATTTT,CSVESAGGWGSGTTDTQYF
-,TRBV6-1,-,TRBJ2-1,TGTGCCAGCAGTGAAGATCTAGCAGGGGCTTCCTACAATGAGCAGTTCTTC,CASSEDLAGASYNEQFF